This T cell receptor beta chain was found in a study of human T cells and chemical hapten exposure. Whole-study context: Sensitizing treatment utilized 2% DPC over a 2 cm by 2 cm portion of upper inner arm skin.

TCRdb processed the RACE reads anew with MiXCR; each CDR3 protein has one entry. This table has around 350,000 distinct CDR3 sequences, 5.5% appearing once. Noted time point: pre-sensitization, week 0. The sample's treatment: therapeutic diphenylcyclopropenone sensitization with weekly scalp DPC. The germline V gene encodes CDR1 ENHRY and CDR2 SYGVKD. V shed 3 bases and J 7 bases; nucleotides not matched to a gene: 15. The CDR3 totals 19 residues. This clonotype was recorded many times. This material consisted of whole blood, taken in connection with sensitization to the hapten diphenylcyclopropenone (DPC). This TCR was sampled from a woman between 18 and 29 years old with alopecia areata. Some clones in this sample may be carry-over from other donors' samples. The rearrangement links TRBV10-3 to TRBJ1-6, with 10 bases identical to TRBD1. In DNA, the CDR3 is TGTGCCATCAGTGATGTCGGTCGGACAGGGGGTAAGGGAAATTCACCCCTCCACTTT. Translating it yields CAISDVGRTGGKGNSPLHF.